These T cell receptor beta chains were read from a single sample in a study of T-cell reconstitution after alpha-beta-depleted transplantation in children. TCRdb used MiXCR to reprocess the PCR reads, holding one entry per CDR3 protein. The sample consists of tens of thousands of distinct CDR3 sequences, approximately 9.2% of them appearing once. The input for sequencing was PBMCs, mostly from graft donor cells, taken 60 days after TCRalphabeta/CD19-depleted stem cell transplant. All receptors come from a male patient aged 2 to 9 who had a stem cell transplant for chronic granulomatous disease, so the T cells may come from the graft donor. The CDR3 runs from the conserved cysteine through the conserved F or W. The D gene is left open where the match is weak. Only part of the rows carry a size: once, few, many, or a class if the clone is expanded.

j_call: TRBJ1-1; v_call: TRBV20-1; d_call: NA; clone_size: many; cdr3_aa: CSANGNAEAFF; cdr3_nt: TGCAGTGCTAACGGGAATGCTGAGGCTTTCTTT
j_call: TRBJ2-1; v_call: TRBV5-1; d_call: TRBD1; clone_size: many; cdr3_aa: CASSLVRGRFSEYNEQFF; cdr3_nt: TGCGCCAGCAGCTTGGTTAGGGGGCGCTTCTCGGAATACAATGAGCAGTTCTTC
j_call: TRBJ2-1; v_call: TRBV12-3/TRBV12-4; d_call: NA; clone_size: many; cdr3_aa: CASNNWGSSYNEQFF; cdr3_nt: TGTGCCAGCAACAATTGGGGGAGCTCCTACAATGAGCAGTTCTTC
j_call: TRBJ2-6; v_call: TRBV7-2; d_call: TRBD2; clone_size: NA; cdr3_aa: CASSPLAGGANVLTF; cdr3_nt: TGTGCCAGCAGCCCCCTAGCGGGAGGGGCCAACGTCCTGACTTTC
j_call: TRBJ2-1; v_call: TRBV12-3/TRBV12-4; d_call: TRBD2; clone_size: few; cdr3_aa: CASSSAAGGRPHPDNEQFF; cdr3_nt: TGTGCCAGCAGTTCAGCGGCCGGCGGGAGGCCCCATCCCGACAATGAGCAGTTCTTC
j_call: TRBJ2-1; v_call: TRBV7-9; d_call: NA; clone_size: many; cdr3_aa: CASSLRPGTLYNEQFF; cdr3_nt: TGTGCCAGCAGCCTTCGTCCCGGGACCTTATACAATGAGCAGTTCTTC
j_call: TRBJ1-1; v_call: TRBV6-1; d_call: NA; clone_size: NA; cdr3_aa: CASTSTNTEAFF; cdr3_nt: TGTGCCAGCACCTCTACAAACACTGAAGCTTTCTTT
j_call: TRBJ2-7; v_call: TRBV12-3/TRBV12-4; d_call: TRBD1; clone_size: many; cdr3_aa: CASRMGQGGYEQYF; cdr3_nt: TGTGCCAGCAGGATGGGACAGGGTGGATACGAGCAGTACTTC
j_call: TRBJ2-2; v_call: TRBV7-9; d_call: NA; clone_size: many; cdr3_aa: CASSFEFADTGELFF; cdr3_nt: TGTGCCAGCAGCTTTGAGTTCGCAGACACCGGGGAGCTGTTTTTT
j_call: TRBJ2-1; v_call: TRBV20-1; d_call: NA; clone_size: many; cdr3_aa: CSAQARESSYNEQFF; cdr3_nt: TGCAGTGCTCAAGCGCGGGAAAGCTCCTACAATGAGCAGTTCTTC
j_call: TRBJ2-1; v_call: TRBV14; d_call: TRBD2; clone_size: few; cdr3_aa: CASSQEKRGRGSPYNEQFF; cdr3_nt: TGTGCCAGCAGCCAAGAGAAGCGGGGGAGAGGCTCGCCCTACAATGAGCAGTTCTTC
j_call: TRBJ2-7; v_call: TRBV15; d_call: TRBD1; clone_size: many; cdr3_aa: CATSRAPGQGDYEQYF; cdr3_nt: TGTGCCACCAGCAGAGCCCCCGGACAGGGAGACTACGAGCAGTACTTC
j_call: TRBJ1-5; v_call: TRBV4-2; d_call: NA; clone_size: many; cdr3_aa: CASSQASGSPQHF; cdr3_nt: TGTGCCAGCAGCCAGGCGAGTGGGTCGCCCCAGCATTTT
j_call: TRBJ1-2; v_call: TRBV27; d_call: NA; clone_size: few; cdr3_aa: CASKKFGANYGYTF; cdr3_nt: TGTGCCAGCAAAAAATTTGGGGCTAACTATGGCTACACCTTC
j_call: TRBJ1-1; v_call: TRBV20-1; d_call: NA; clone_size: few; cdr3_aa: CSARGLRAGMNTEAFF; cdr3_nt: TGCAGTGCTAGGGGGTTACGAGCAGGGATGAACACTGAAGCTTTCTTT
j_call: TRBJ2-3; v_call: TRBV10-3; d_call: TRBD1; clone_size: few; cdr3_aa: CAIRGQGSDTQYF; cdr3_nt: TGTGCCATCAGGGGACAGGGGTCAGATACGCAGTATTTT
j_call: TRBJ2-1; v_call: TRBV24-1; d_call: TRBD2; clone_size: many; cdr3_aa: CATSADGRRGEQFF; cdr3_nt: TGTGCCACCAGTGCGGACGGGAGGAGGGGTGAGCAGTTCTTC
j_call: TRBJ2-1; v_call: TRBV29-1; d_call: NA; clone_size: few; cdr3_aa: CSVVTALQVDEQFF; cdr3_nt: TGCAGCGTTGTTACTGCCCTTCAGGTTGATGAGCAGTTCTTC
j_call: TRBJ2-7; v_call: TRBV20-1; d_call: TRBD1; clone_size: many; cdr3_aa: CSAILPGGAYEQYF; cdr3_nt: TGCAGTGCTATTCTACCAGGGGGCGCCTACGAGCAGTACTTC
j_call: TRBJ2-7; v_call: TRBV19; d_call: NA; clone_size: NA; cdr3_aa: CATPAQERSGEQYF; cdr3_nt: TGTGCCACCCCCGCCCAGGAGAGATCCGGCGAGCAGTACTTC
j_call: TRBJ2-5; v_call: TRBV11-2; d_call: TRBD2; clone_size: many; cdr3_aa: CASSFRLAEYQETQYF; cdr3_nt: TGTGCCAGCAGCTTCAGACTAGCGGAGTACCAAGAGACCCAGTACTTC
j_call: TRBJ2-6; v_call: TRBV15; d_call: NA; clone_size: few; cdr3_aa: CATSRVPGPVAGANVLTF; cdr3_nt: TGTGCCACCAGCAGAGTCCCGGGACCCGTAGCCGGGGCCAACGTCCTGACTTTC
j_call: TRBJ1-1; v_call: TRBV12-5; d_call: NA; clone_size: NA; cdr3_aa: CASAAEPGQNTEAFF; cdr3_nt: TGTGCTAGTGCCGCAGAACCTGGACAGAACACTGAAGCTTTCTTT
j_call: TRBJ1-1; v_call: TRBV27; d_call: NA; clone_size: few; cdr3_aa: CASSFVPLSGTNTEAFF; cdr3_nt: TGTGCCAGCAGTTTCGTCCCTTTATCGGGGACAAACACTGAAGCTTTCTTT
j_call: TRBJ2-4; v_call: TRBV28; d_call: NA; clone_size: few; cdr3_aa: CASSLGASSIAKNIQYF; cdr3_nt: TGTGCCAGCAGTTTAGGTGCTAGCAGTATAGCCAAAAACATTCAGTACTTC
j_call: TRBJ2-7; v_call: TRBV11-2; d_call: TRBD2; clone_size: NA; cdr3_aa: CASSLGSGSYEQYF; cdr3_nt: TGTGCCAGCAGCTTAGGTAGCGGGAGCTACGAGCAGTACTTC
j_call: TRBJ1-2; v_call: TRBV5-1; d_call: NA; clone_size: many; cdr3_aa: CASSLGQTGYGYTF; cdr3_nt: TGCGCCAGCAGCTTGGGCCAGACAGGATATGGCTACACCTTC
j_call: TRBJ1-2; v_call: TRBV29-1; d_call: NA; clone_size: few; cdr3_aa: CSVEGRSYGYTF; cdr3_nt: TGCAGCGTTGAGGGCAGAAGCTATGGCTACACCTTC
j_call: TRBJ2-2; v_call: TRBV5-5; d_call: TRBD1; clone_size: many; cdr3_aa: CASSWTGVDTGELFF; cdr3_nt: TGTGCCAGCAGTTGGACAGGGGTTGACACCGGGGAGCTGTTTTTT
j_call: TRBJ1-2; v_call: TRBV29-1; d_call: TRBD1; clone_size: many; cdr3_aa: CSVEPRGTNYGYTF; cdr3_nt: TGCAGCGTTGAACCCAGGGGGACAAACTATGGCTACACCTTC
j_call: TRBJ2-1; v_call: TRBV5-8; d_call: NA; clone_size: many; cdr3_aa: CASSLVGTSEQFF; cdr3_nt: TGTGCCAGCAGCTTGGTAGGGACATCAGAGCAGTTCTTC